The clone carrying this T cell receptor (beta chain) has a count of ten or more. Its antigen remains unknown. The CDR3 totals 15 residues. Deletions cut 1 base from V and 4 bases from J, with 13 bases between. CDR1 is MNHEY and CDR2 is SVGAGI in the germline V gene. Each TCR transcript was tagged with a 10-nucleotide random UMI during 5'RACE. TCRdb analysed the 5' RACE reads with MiXCR anew, one entry per CDR3 protein. The table lists approximately 48,000 distinct CDR3 sequences, roughly 13% of them singletons, with 7.5% to 9.5% in the top ten. The sample is drawn from a study of neurological immune-mediated disorders. Study observations and caveats: There were no CDR3 amino acid sequences shared by expanded clones across subjects, a result suggesting private repertoires in all groups. HTLV-1-associated myelopathy had the most TCR clonal expansion, whereas multiple sclerosis had the least (lower than in healthy controls).

Time point reported: longitudinal time-point 3. Source material was 2 million unsorted PBMCs, stored at -80 °C in RNAlater. The receptor was isolated from a male donor with HTLV-1-associated myelopathy (HAM/TSP). Material: PBMCs. The chain couples TRBV6-5 to TRBJ1-2; TRBD1 is a possible D gene (5 bases). The CDR3 nucleotides read TGTGCCAGCAGTTACTTGCGGACGGGGACCTATGGCTACACCTTC. This sequence encodes CASSYLRTGTYGYTF.